The clone carrying this TCR beta chain has ten or more counts. Thyroid surgery was performed in patients who had received no treatment beforehand. The sample comes from a study of metastatic and nonmetastatic thyroid tumors. The CDR3 has 15 residues. Trimming took 4 bases from V and 0 from J; bases not matched to a gene: 6. Germline-derived CDR1 and CDR2 are DFQATT and SNEGSKA (reference sequence). TCRdb recomputed clones from the PCR reads via MiXCR. The sample yields some 30,000 clones, roughly 4.2% seen once. This sequence was found in a female donor with papillary thyroid cancer or a benign thyroid nodule (not recorded which). Some clones in this sample may be carry-over from other donors' samples. The rearrangement links TRBV20-1 to TRBJ2-3, with 8 nucleotides matching TRBD2. The material sequenced was blood. CDR3 DNA: TGCAGTGCTACTCTCGTAGCGGGGAGCACAGATACGCAGTATTTT. Protein sequence: CSATLVAGSTDTQYF.